These T cell receptor beta chains were read from a single sample in a study of cytomegalovirus exposure and HLA in healthy donors. Measured with immunoSEQ multiplex PCR; TCRdb has only the in-frame clones, and not every one. This sample yields roughly 200,000 clones, of which about 80% are seen a single time; 4% to 4.5% belongs to the top ten. Sample: PBMCs. The receptors here all came from a woman aged 25 to 45 in good health and CMV-seropositive. CDR3s include the opening cysteine and the closing phenylalanine or tryptophan. D genes are given only for firm matches. Clone sizes are given selectively: once, few, many, or a class where the clone is expanded.

V,size,J,D,DNA,CDR3
TRBV5-1,.,TRBJ2-5,.,TGCGCCAGCAGCTCTAAAGAGACCCAGTACTTC,CASSSKETQYF
TRBV19,.,TRBJ1-2,.,TGTGCCAGTAGTTTAGGCAGTGCTAACTATGGCTACACCTTC,CASSLGSANYGYTF
TRBV10-3,.,TRBJ2-7,TRBD1,TGTGCCATCAGTGACCGGGACAGGGGCCACGGTTACGAGCAGTACTTC,CAISDRDRGHGYEQYF
TRBV19,.,TRBJ1-2,TRBD1,TGTGCCAGTAGTACCACTAGACAGGGAAACTATGGCTACACCTTC,CASSTTRQGNYGYTF
TRBV30,.,TRBJ1-1,.,TGTGCCTGGAGTGCGGAGGTAATGAAAATGAACACTGAAGCTTTCTTT,CAWSAEVMKMNTEAFF
TRBV30,.,TRBJ2-2,TRBD1,TGTGCCTGGAGTGCGCCTGACAGGGAAGTTTTCGGGGAGCTGTTTTTT,CAWSAPDREVFGELFF
TRBV10-3,once,TRBJ2-1,.,TGTGCCATCAGGGAACCCAGGGGGGTCTACAATGAGCAGTTCTTC,CAIREPRGVYNEQFF
TRBV30,.,TRBJ1-5,.,TGTGCCTCTTGTACAGGGAACGGGGGGCCTGAGGCCCAGCATTTT,CASCTGNGGPEAQHF
TRBV4-1,.,TRBJ2-1,TRBD1,TGCGCCAGCAAAAATCCGGGACAGGGTTACACTGAGCAGTTCTTC,CASKNPGQGYTEQFF
TRBV29-1,.,TRBJ2-1,TRBD1,TGCAGCGTCGTAACCCCCGGGACAGGTAGTAATGAGCAGTTCTTC,CSVVTPGTGSNEQFF
TRBV11-2,.,TRBJ1-5,TRBD1,TGTGCCAGCAGCCTGGACAGGACCAATCAGCCCCAGCATTTT,CASSLDRTNQPQHF
TRBV13,once,TRBJ2-3,.,TGTGCCAGCAGCTCGACAGGACCCTCTAGCACAGATACGCAGTATTTT,CASSSTGPSSTDTQYF
TRBV4-3,few,TRBJ2-3,TRBD2,TGCGCCAGCAGCCAGGATCCCGACAGCGGGGACACAGATACGCAGTATTTT,CASSQDPDSGDTDTQYF
TRBV6-6,.,TRBJ1-1,.,TGTGCCAGCAGTGAGGCGCCCGCGGGGGAGGCTTTCTTT,CASSEAPAGEAFF
TRBV9,.,TRBJ2-3,TRBD1,TGTGCCAGCAGCGTAGTCGACAGGGGGGGCACAGATACGCAGTATTTT,CASSVVDRGGTDTQYF
TRBV30,few,TRBJ2-2,TRBD2,TGTGCGGTTTTTGGGACTAGCGGGAGCGGTACCACCGGGGAGCTGTTTTTT,CAVFGTSGSGTTGELFF
TRBV6-4,.,TRBJ2-3,.,TGTGCCAGCAGTGACTCGATCACTAGTCGGGGTGGTACGCAGTATTTT,CASSDSITSRGGTQYF
TRBV9,few,TRBJ2-7,.,TGTGCCAGCAGCGTAGGAGGCATTCCGTCGAGGGAGCAGTACTTC,CASSVGGIPSREQYF
TRBV2,.,TRBJ2-2,TRBD2,TGTGCCAGCAGTGCGGGGGGGCGAGGCGGGGAGCTGTTTTTT,CASSAGGRGGELFF
TRBV6-6,.,TRBJ2-7,TRBD1,TGTGCCAGCAGCGGTCGGGACAGACGTTTCGCGCAGTACTTC,CASSGRDRRFAQYF
TRBV6-1,many,TRBJ2-3,.,TGTGCCAGCAGTGTAGGCGGGCTTGGCACAGATACGCAGTATTTT,CASSVGGLGTDTQYF
TRBV2,.,TRBJ2-2,TRBD2,TGTGCCAGCAGGAGCGGGGGGAGCGGGGAGCTGTTTTTT,CASRSGGSGELFF
TRBV30,.,TRBJ2-3,.,TGTGCCTGGTCGTGGGGCACAGGGCCCACAGATACGCAGTATTTT,CAWSWGTGPTDTQYF
TRBV29-1,.,TRBJ1-4,.,TGCAGCTCCTCCGGGGGGGGCGGGGAAAAACTGTTTTTT,CSSSGGGGEKLFF
TRBV5-1,.,TRBJ1-6,.,TGCGCCAGCAGCCCAACAGGACTAACTAAGGATTCACCCCTCCACTTT,CASSPTGLTKDSPLHF
TRBV19,.,TRBJ2-7,.,TGTGCCAGTAGTATGTCCCGGGACAACTACGAGCAGTACTTC,CASSMSRDNYEQYF
TRBV5-1,.,TRBJ2-6,.,TGCGCCAGCACGTCGACAGTTGCTGGGGCCAACGTCCTGACTTTC,CASTSTVAGANVLTF
TRBV7-9,few,TRBJ2-2,TRBD1,TGTGCCAGCAACAATCCGGGACAGGGGGAAACCGGGGAGCTGTTTTTT,CASNNPGQGETGELFF
TRBV6-4,few,TRBJ1-2,TRBD1,TGTGCCAGCAGTGACGGGGCAGGGGGCTATGGCTACACCTTC,CASSDGAGGYGYTF
TRBV7-2,.,TRBJ1-3,TRBD1,TGTGCCAGCAGCGCCAGGGGGTTCAACTCTGGAAACACCATATATTTT,CASSARGFNSGNTIYF
TRBV2,.,TRBJ1-1,TRBD1,TGTGCCAGCAGTGGGTCAGGGGGAGGAACTGAAGCTTTCTTT,CASSGSGGGTEAFF
TRBV6-6,.,TRBJ1-5,.,TGTGCCAGCAGCCTAGAATTAGGTCAGCCCCAGCATTTT,CASSLELGQPQHF
TRBV7-9,.,TRBJ1-2,.,TGTGCCAGCAGCTCCCAAAACAGGATAATCAACTATGGCTACACCTTC,CASSSQNRIINYGYTF
TRBV11-2,once,TRBJ1-2,.,TGTGCCAGCAGCCCCGGGACTGAGTCCCCAGCCTATGGCTACACCTTC,CASSPGTESPAYGYTF
TRBV25-1,.,TRBJ1-5,.,TGTGCCAGCAGTGAAGGATGGGCGAGGGATCCCCAGCATTTT,CASSEGWARDPQHF
TRBV4-1,.,TRBJ1-2,TRBD1,TGCGCCAGCAGCCAAGTGGACAGGCGCCAAGGCTACACCTTC,CASSQVDRRQGYTF
TRBV27,.,TRBJ2-5,TRBD2,TGTGCCACCAAACTAGCGGGGGGGCAAGAGACCCAGTACTTC,CATKLAGGQETQYF
TRBV7-9,.,TRBJ1-2,TRBD1,TGTGCCAGCAGCTTACGACAGGGTGAGGATGGCTACACCTTC,CASSLRQGEDGYTF
TRBV19,.,TRBJ1-5,.,TGTGCCAGTAGTATTGCGGGCAATCAGCCCCAGCATTTT,CASSIAGNQPQHF
TRBV11-2,.,TRBJ1-1,.,TGTGCCAGCAGCTTAGGGGGACAACTTCACGCTTTCTTT,CASSLGGQLHAFF
TRBV6-5,.,TRBJ1-5,.,TGTGCCAGCAGTCAAACCCGGACTGAATTATGGCCCCAGCATTTT,CASSQTRTELWPQHF
TRBV28,.,TRBJ1-2,TRBD1,TGTGCCAGCAGTGTCCCCGGGACAGGAGGTGGCTACACCTTC,CASSVPGTGGGYTF
TRBV18,.,TRBJ2-1,TRBD1,TGTGCCAGCTCACCGATCCGGGACAGGCTATACAATGAGCAGTTCTTC,CASSPIRDRLYNEQFF
TRBV7-8,few,TRBJ1-2,TRBD1,TGTGCCAGCAGCTCTCGGACAGGGGGCAACTATGGCTACACCTTC,CASSSRTGGNYGYTF
TRBV4-3,.,TRBJ2-1,TRBD1,TGCGCCAGCAGCTACCGGGACAGGGACGACAATGAGCAGTTCTTC,CASSYRDRDDNEQFF
TRBV27,few,TRBJ1-2,.,TGTGCCAGCAGTTTTCGGGGTATCGGTGGCTACACCTTC,CASSFRGIGGYTF
TRBV6-1,few,TRBJ2-7,TRBD2,TGTGCCAGCTCGGCGGGAGCGTCCTACGAGCAGTACTTC,CASSAGASYEQYF
TRBV6-1,.,TRBJ1-1,.,TGTGCCAGCAGTCTACCAAAATCCTGGAACACTGAAGCTTTCTTT,CASSLPKSWNTEAFF
TRBV23-1,.,TRBJ2-7,TRBD2,TGCGCCAGCAGTCATTACGGACTAGCGGGAGGGAGAAACGAGCAGTACTTC,CASSHYGLAGGRNEQYF
TRBV5-5,once,TRBJ2-1,.,TGTGCCAGCAGCTTGAGAGGGGGTGGTGAGCAGTTCTTC,CASSLRGGGEQFF
TRBV5-4,.,TRBJ2-6,.,TGTGCCAGCAGCTCCCCAAAGCCCACAGGGTCTGGGGCCAACGTCCTGACTTTC,CASSSPKPTGSGANVLTF
TRBV5-5,.,TRBJ2-7,TRBD1,TGTGCCAGCAGCACAGATCGGACAGGGGGGGCCTACGAGCAGTACTTC,CASSTDRTGGAYEQYF
TRBV6-5,.,TRBJ1-4,TRBD1,TGTGCCAGTCATACACAGGGGCCCGGTGAAAAACTGTTTTTT,CASHTQGPGEKLFF
TRBV7-8,.,TRBJ1-3,.,TGTGCCAGCAGCTTAGGAGTCCACCGCTCTGGAAACACCATATATTTT,CASSLGVHRSGNTIYF
TRBV19,.,TRBJ1-5,.,TGTGCCAGTAGTATAGGTCAGGGCGATCAGCCCCAGCATTTT,CASSIGQGDQPQHF
TRBV6-5,.,TRBJ1-5,TRBD1,TGTGCCAGCAGCCGGGACAGGGTCAATCAGCCCCAGCATTTT,CASSRDRVNQPQHF
TRBV29-1,.,TRBJ2-7,TRBD2,TGCAGCGTTGAAGCAGGGGGAGCGGGGGGGTCCTACGAGCAGTACTTC,CSVEAGGAGGSYEQYF